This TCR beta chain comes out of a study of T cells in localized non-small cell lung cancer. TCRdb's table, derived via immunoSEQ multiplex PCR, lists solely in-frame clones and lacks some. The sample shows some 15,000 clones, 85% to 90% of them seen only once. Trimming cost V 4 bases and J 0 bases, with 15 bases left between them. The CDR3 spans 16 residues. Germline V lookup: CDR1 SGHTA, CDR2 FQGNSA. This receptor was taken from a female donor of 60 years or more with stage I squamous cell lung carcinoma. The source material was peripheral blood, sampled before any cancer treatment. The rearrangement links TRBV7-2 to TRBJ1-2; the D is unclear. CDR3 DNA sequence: TGTGCCAGCAGCTCCCTGATGCAGATGACTAACTATGGCTACACCTTC. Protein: CASSSLMQMTNYGYTF.